The present TCR beta chain was sequenced within a study of control samples from healthy donors and cancer patients. The method was immunoSEQ multiplex PCR; TCRdb's version includes in-frame clones alone and lacks a portion of them. Of around 110,000 clones detected, approximately 90% appear once; the ten largest clones hold 2% to 3%. The CDR3 sequence is 13 residues long. Germline V lookup: CDR1 SEHNR, CDR2 FQNEAQ (reference sequence). V gave up 1 base and J gave up 12 bases; unmatched junction bases: 7. The TCR originated in a woman in her 70s in good health. The V and J genes are TRBV7-9 and TRBJ1-2; 8 bases match TRBD1. Sequences were obtained from blood. The CDR3: CASSLVSGQVDTF. As DNA, the CDR3 is TGTGCCAGCAGCTTAGTATCGGGACAGGTTGACACCTTC.